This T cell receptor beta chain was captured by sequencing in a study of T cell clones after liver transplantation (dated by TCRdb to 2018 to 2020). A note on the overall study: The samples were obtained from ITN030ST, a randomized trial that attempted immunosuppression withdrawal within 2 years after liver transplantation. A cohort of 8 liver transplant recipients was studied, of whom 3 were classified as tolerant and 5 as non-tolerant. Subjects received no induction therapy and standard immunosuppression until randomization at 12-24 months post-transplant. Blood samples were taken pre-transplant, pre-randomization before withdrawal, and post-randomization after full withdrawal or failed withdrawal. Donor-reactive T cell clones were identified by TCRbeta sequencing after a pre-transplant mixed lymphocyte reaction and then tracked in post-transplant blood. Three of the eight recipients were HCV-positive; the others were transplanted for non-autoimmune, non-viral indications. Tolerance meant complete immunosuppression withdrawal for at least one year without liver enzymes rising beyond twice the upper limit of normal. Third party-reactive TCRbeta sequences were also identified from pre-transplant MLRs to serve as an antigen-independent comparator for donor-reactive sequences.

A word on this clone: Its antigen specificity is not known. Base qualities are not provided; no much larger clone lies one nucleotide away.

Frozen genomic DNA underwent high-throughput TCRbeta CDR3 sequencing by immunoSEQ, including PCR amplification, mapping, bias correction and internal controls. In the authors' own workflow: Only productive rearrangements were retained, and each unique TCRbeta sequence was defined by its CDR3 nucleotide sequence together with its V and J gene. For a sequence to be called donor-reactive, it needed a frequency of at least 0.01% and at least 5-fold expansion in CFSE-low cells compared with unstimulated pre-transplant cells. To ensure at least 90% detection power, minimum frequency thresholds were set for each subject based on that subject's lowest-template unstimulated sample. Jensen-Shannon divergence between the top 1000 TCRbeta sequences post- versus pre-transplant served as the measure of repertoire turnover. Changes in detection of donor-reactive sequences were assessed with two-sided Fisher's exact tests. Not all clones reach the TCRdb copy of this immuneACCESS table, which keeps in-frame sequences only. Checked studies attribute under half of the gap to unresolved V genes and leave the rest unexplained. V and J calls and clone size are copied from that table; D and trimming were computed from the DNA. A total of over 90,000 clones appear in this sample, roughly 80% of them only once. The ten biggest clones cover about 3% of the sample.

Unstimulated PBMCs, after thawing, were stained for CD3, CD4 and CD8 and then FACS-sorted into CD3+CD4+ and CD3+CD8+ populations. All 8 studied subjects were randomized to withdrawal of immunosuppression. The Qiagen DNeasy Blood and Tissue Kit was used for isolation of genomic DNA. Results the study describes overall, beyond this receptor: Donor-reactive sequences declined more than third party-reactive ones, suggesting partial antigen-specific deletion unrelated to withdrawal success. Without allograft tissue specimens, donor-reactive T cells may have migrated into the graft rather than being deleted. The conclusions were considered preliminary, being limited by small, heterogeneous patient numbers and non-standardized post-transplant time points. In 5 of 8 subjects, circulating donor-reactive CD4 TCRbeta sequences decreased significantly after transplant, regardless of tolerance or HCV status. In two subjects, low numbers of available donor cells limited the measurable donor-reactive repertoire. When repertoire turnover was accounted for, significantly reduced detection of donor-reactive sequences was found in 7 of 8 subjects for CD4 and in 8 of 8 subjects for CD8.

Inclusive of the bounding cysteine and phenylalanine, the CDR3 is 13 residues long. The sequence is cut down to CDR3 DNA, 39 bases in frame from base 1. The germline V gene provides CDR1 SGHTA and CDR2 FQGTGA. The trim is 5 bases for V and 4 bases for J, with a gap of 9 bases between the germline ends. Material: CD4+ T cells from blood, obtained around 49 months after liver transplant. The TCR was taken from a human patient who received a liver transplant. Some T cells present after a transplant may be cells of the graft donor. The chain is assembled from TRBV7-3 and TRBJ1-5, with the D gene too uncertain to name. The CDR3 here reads CASSDGGNQPQHF. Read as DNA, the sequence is TGTGCCAGCAGCGACGGTGGGAATCAGCCCCAGCATTTT.